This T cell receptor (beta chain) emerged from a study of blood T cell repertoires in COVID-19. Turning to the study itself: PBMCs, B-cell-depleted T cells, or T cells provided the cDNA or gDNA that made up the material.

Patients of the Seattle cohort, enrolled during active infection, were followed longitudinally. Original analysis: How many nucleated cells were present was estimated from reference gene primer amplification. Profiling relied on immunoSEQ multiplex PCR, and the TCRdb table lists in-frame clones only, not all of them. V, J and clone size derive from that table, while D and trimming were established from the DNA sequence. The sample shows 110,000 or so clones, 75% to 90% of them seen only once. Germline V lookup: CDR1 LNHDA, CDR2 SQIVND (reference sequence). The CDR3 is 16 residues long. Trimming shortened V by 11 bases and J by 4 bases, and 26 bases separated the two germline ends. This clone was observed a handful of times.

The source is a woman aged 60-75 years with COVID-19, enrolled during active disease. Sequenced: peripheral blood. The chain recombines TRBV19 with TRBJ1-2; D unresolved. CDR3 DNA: TGTGCCTCGGTACTAGGTGGGGAATATGTACCCTATGGCTACACCTTC. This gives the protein CASVLGGEYVPYGYTF.